This T cell receptor beta chain is from a study of PD-1 blockade in classical Hodgkin lymphoma. Findings and caveats of the study: The study found that TCR diversity rose significantly by C4D1 in CD4+ but not CD8+ cells.

Repertoires were generated with immunoSEQ multiplex PCR, while TCRdb's copy carries only in-frame clones and drops some. The sample contains 10,000 to 15,000 clones, about 83% of which appear only once. There are 16 residues in the CDR3. V lost 2 bases and J 2 bases, leaving 15 bases between the germline ends. Per the germline V gene, CDR1 is KGHSH and CDR2 is LQKENI. Every patient experienced relapse after autologous stem cell transplantation, and brentuximab vedotin exposure varied. Best responses were complete response, partial response or progressive disease. Worth noting for this clone: Its cognate antigen is unknown.

This receptor was identified in a human donor with classical Hodgkin lymphoma. The input for sequencing was peripheral blood mononuclear cells (PBMCs), taken at baseline. The chain has TRBV18 and TRBJ1-1; D is uncertain. The CDR3, as DNA: TGTGCCAGCTCACCAGCCCCCCGGGCAGGAAACACTGAAGCTTTCTTT. Amino acids: CASSPAPRAGNTEAFF.